The entry below gives a single TCR beta chain sequence along with its context. This sample stems from a study of preoperative IRX-2 immunotherapy in early breast cancer. The treatment here: preoperative locoregional IRX-2 cytokine immunotherapy. This phase Ib study tested locoregional IRX-2 cytokine immunotherapy given before surgery. CDR1 is SGHRS and CDR2 is YFSETQ in the germline V gene. The CDR3 totals 14 residues. V was clipped by 3 bases and J by 2 bases; unmatched bases: 2. Clones were read by immunoSEQ multiplex PCR, and TCRdb kept only the in-frame ones, dropping some. This sample has around 25,000 clones, with roughly 80% found just once.

The sequence derives from a human donor with breast cancer. The V gene is TRBV5-1, the J gene TRBJ1-5; TRBD1 aligns across 7 bases. Material: lymph node tissue, obtained after IRX-2 immunotherapy. The CDR3 nucleotides are TGCGCCAGCAGCTCAACAGGGGGCAATCAGCCCCAGCATTTT. Amino acids: CASSSTGGNQPQHF.